The clone carrying this T cell receptor (beta chain) appeared a single time. The data were obtained in a study of cytomegalovirus exposure and HLA in healthy donors. PCR was performed using 60 Vbeta and 13 Jbeta primers. Only in-frame clones appear in the TCRdb table, and some are missing; sequencing was by immunoSEQ multiplex PCR. The table includes approximately 170,000 clones, around 80% detected once. Trimming left V 4 bases short and J 0 bases short, with 17 bases between. The CDR3 runs 16 residues. The germline V gene encodes CDR1 SGHRS and CDR2 YFSETQ. The sequenced material came from PBMCs. The V call is TRBV5-1, the J call TRBJ2-7; D gene ambiguous. This TCR was recovered from a man aged 35 to 55 in good health and CMV-seronegative. In DNA form, the CDR3 reads TGCGCCAGCAGCCCAATGGGCGCATCCCTCTCCTACGAGCAGTACTTC. This sequence encodes CASSPMGASLSYEQYF.